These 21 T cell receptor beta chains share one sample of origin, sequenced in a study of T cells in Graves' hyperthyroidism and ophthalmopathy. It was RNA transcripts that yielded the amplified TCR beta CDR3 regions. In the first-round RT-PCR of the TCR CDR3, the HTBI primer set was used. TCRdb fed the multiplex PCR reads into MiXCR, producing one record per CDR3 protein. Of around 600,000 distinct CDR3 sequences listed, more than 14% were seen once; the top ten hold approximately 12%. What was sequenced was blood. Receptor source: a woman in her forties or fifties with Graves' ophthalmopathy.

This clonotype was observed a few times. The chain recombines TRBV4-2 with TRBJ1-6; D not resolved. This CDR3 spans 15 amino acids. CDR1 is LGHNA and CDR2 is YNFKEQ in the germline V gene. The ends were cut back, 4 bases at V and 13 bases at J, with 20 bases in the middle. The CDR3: CASSPLAGQDGPLHF. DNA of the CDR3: TGTGCCAGCAGCCCACTGGCGGGCCAGGATGGGCCCCTCCACTTT.

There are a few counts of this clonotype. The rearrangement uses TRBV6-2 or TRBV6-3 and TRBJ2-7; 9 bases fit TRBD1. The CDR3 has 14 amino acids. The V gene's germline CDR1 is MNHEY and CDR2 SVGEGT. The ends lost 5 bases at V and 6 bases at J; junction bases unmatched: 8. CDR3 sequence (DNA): TGTGCCAGCAGTATGCGGACAGGGGTGGGCGAGCAGTACTTC. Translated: CASSMRTGVGEQYF.

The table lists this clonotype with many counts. The CDR3 loop is CASSRTILAGVGNEQFF. Written as DNA, the CDR3 is TGCGCCAGCAGCAGGACCATACTAGCGGGAGTTGGGAATGAGCAGTTCTTC. The J gene is TRBJ2-1, the V gene TRBV5-1, with 11 bases that match TRBD2. The CDR3 has 17 residues. Germline CDR1 reads SGHRS; CDR2 reads YFSETQ. Trimming took 4 bases from V and 7 from J; bases not matched to a gene: 13.

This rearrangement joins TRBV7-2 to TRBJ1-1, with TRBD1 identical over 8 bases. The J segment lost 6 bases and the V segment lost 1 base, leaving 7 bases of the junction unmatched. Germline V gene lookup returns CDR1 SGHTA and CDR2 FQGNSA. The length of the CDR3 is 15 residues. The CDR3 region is CASSLVDRVISEAFF. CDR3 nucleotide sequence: TGTGCCAGCAGCTTAGTGGACAGGGTGATATCTGAAGCTTTCTTT.

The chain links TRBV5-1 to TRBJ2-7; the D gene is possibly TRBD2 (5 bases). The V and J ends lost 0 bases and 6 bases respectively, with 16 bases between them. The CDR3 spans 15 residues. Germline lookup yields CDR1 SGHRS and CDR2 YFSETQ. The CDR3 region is CASSLDAGKGGEQYF. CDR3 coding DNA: TGCGCCAGCAGCTTGGATGCGGGCAAAGGAGGCGAGCAGTACTTC.

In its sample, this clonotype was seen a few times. The CDR3 bases are TGTGCCAGCAGTCGACAGTGGCACACTGAAGCTTTCTTT. This sequence encodes CASSRQWHTEAFF. V is TRBV14 and J is TRBJ1-1; a possible D gene is TRBD1 (5 bases). Trimming shortened V by 6 bases and J by 3 bases, and 11 bases separated the two germline ends. The germline V gene has CDR1 SGHDN and CDR2 FVKESK. This CDR3 has 13 residues.

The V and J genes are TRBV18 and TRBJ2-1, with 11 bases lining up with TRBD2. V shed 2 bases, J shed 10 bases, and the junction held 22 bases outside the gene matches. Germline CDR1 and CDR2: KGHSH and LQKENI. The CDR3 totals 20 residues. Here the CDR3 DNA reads TGTGCCAGCTCACCAGAAACCCCGTTAGCGGGAGGGCCTTCGCGGTTGGAGCAGTTCTTC. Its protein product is CASSPETPLAGGPSRLEQFF.

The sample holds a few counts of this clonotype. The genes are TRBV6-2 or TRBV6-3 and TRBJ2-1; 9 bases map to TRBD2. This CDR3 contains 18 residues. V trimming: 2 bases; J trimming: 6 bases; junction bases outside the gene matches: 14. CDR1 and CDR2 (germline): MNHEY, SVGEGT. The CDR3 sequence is CASSYEPSGRFDPNEQFF. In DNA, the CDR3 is TGTGCCAGCAGTTACGAACCCAGCGGGAGGTTTGATCCCAATGAGCAGTTCTTC.

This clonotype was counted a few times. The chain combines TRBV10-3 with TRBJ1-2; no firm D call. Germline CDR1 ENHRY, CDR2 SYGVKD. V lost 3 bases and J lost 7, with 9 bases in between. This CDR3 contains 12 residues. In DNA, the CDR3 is TGTGCCATCAGTGATTCAGCATTTGGCTACACCTTC. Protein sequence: CAISDSAFGYTF.

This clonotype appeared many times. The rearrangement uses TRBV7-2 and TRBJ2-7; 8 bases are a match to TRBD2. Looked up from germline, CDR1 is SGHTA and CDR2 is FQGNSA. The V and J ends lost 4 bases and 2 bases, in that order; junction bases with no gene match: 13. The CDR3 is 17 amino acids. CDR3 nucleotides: TGTGCCAGCAGCTCAAAACTCGGGACTAGTTTTCCCTACGAGCAGTACTTC. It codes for CASSSKLGTSFPYEQYF.

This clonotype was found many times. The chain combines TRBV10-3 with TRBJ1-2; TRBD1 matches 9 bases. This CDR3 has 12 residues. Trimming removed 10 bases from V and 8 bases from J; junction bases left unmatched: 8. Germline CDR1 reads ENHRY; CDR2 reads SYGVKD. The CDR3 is CATRTGDNGYTF. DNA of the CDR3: TGTGCCACCAGGACAGGGGATAACGGCTACACCTTC.

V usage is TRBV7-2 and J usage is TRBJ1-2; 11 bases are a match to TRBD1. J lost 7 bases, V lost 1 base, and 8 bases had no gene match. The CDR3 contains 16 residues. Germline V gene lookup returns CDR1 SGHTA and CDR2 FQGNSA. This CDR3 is CASSLGTGGELVGYTF. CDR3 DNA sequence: TGTGCCAGCAGCTTAGGGACAGGGGGCGAATTAGTTGGCTACACCTTC.

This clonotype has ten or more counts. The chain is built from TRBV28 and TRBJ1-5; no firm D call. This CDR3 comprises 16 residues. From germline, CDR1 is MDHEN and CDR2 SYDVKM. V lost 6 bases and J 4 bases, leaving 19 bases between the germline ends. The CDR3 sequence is CASSPGKGYKNQPQHF. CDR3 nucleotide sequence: TGTGCCAGCAGCCCCGGTAAAGGGTATAAAAATCAGCCCCAGCATTTT.

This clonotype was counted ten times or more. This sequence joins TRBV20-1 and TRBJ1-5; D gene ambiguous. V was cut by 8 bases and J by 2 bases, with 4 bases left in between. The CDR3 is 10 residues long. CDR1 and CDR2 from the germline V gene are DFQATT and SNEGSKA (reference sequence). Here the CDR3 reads CSWGNQPQHF. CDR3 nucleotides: TGCAGTTGGGGCAATCAGCCCCAGCATTTT.

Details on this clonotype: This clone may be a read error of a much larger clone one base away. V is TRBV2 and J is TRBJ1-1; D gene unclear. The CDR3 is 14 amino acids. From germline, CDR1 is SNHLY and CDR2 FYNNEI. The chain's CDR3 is CASSVNEMNSEAFF. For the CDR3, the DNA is TGTGCCAGCAGTGTTAACGAAATGAACTCTGAAGCTTTCTTT.

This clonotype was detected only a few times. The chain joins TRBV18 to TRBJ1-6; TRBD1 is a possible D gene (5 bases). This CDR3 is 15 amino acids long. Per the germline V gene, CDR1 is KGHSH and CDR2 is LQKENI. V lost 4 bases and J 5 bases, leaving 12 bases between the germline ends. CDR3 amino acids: CASSLTGGDNSPLHF. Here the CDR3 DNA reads TGTGCCAGCTCACTAACCGGGGGAGATAATTCACCCCTCCACTTT.

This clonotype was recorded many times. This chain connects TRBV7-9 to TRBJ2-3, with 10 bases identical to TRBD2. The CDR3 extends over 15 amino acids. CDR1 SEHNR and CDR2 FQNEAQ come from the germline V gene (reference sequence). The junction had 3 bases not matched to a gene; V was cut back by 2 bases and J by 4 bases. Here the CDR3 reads CASSLLAGEADTQYF. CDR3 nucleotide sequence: TGTGCCAGCAGCTTACTAGCGGGAGAAGCAGATACGCAGTATTTT.

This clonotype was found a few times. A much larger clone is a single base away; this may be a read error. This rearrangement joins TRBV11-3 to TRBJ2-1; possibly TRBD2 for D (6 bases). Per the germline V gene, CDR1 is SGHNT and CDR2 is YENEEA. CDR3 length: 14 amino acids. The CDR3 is CARSLGRDLSEQFF. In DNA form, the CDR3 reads TGTGCCAGGAGCTTAGGACGGGACTTGAGTGAGCAGTTCTTC. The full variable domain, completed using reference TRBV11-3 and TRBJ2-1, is EAGVVQSPRYKIIEKKQPVAFWCNPISGHNTLYWYLQNLGQGPELLIRYENEEAVDDSQLPKDRFSAERLKGVDSTLKIQPAELGDSAVYLCARSLGRDLSEQFFGPGTRLTVL.

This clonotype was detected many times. CDR3 nucleotide sequence: TGCAGTGCTAGAGGGGGACTAGCGCTTAACGAGCAGTTCTTC. Translation gives CSARGGLALNEQFF. The genes are TRBV20-1 and TRBJ2-1; 10 nucleotides match TRBD2. The germline gives CDR1 DFQATT, CDR2 SNEGSKA (reference sequence). The CDR3 is made up of 14 amino acids. With 1 base clipped from V and 10 bases from J, the junction kept 7 bases outside the gene matches.

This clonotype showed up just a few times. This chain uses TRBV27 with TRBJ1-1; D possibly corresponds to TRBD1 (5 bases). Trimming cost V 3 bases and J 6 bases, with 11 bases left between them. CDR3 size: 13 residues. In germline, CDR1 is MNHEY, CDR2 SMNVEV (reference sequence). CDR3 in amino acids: CASSFLKGAEAFF. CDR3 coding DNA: TGTGCCAGCAGTTTTCTGAAAGGGGCTGAAGCTTTCTTT.

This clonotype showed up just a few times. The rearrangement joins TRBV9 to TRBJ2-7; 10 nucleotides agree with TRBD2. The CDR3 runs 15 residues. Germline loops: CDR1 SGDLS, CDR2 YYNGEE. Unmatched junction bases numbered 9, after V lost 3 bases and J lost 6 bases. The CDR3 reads CASSAGGSGRFEQYF. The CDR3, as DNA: TGTGCCAGCAGCGCAGGTGGTAGCGGGAGGTTCGAGCAGTACTTC.